Shown below are 24 T cell receptor beta chains from a single sample sequenced in a study of cytomegalovirus exposure and HLA in healthy donors. The PCR employed 60 Vbeta primers together with 13 Jbeta primers. Profiled with immunoSEQ multiplex PCR; TCRdb holds only in-frame clones, not every one. This table holds under 150,000 clones, about two thirds found once. The sequenced sample was PBMCs. These receptors were taken from a man aged 50 or older in good health and CMV-seropositive.

The sample holds a few counts of this clone. The chain uses TRBV5-1 and TRBJ1-1, with TRBD1 as a possible D gene (6 bases). Per germline, CDR1 SGHRS and CDR2 YFSETQ. CDR3 length: 16 amino acids. The germline V and J ends were trimmed by 4 bases and 5 bases, with 21 bases remaining between them. The CDR3 sequence is CASSPLRDTQRTEAFF. The CDR3 nucleotides read TGCGCCAGCAGCCCCCTCCGGGACACTCAGAGAACTGAAGCTTTCTTT.

The CDR3 DNA reads as TGCGCCAGCAGCTTGACAGGGAAGGGTTCGAACATTCAGTACTTC. This sequence encodes CASSLTGKGSNIQYF. The gene calls are TRBV5-1 and TRBJ2-4; a weak D match, TRBD1 (6 bases). CDR3 length: 15 residues. Trimming took 1 base from V and 7 from J, leaving 15 bases between them. Germline V gives CDR1 SGHRS, CDR2 YFSETQ.

This sequence joins TRBV11-2 and TRBJ2-7; 10 bases are a match to TRBD1. After removal of 4 bases from V and 5 bases from J, the junction contained 5 bases not matched to a gene. CDR1 is SGHAT, CDR2 FQNNGV, per germline. This CDR3 has 14 residues. The CDR3 DNA reads as TGTGCCAGCAGCTCCCGGGACAGGGGCCACGAGCAGTACTTC. It yields the protein CASSSRDRGHEQYF.

This clone appeared a single time. The V gene is TRBV2, the J gene TRBJ1-2; no firm D call. V was pared by 6 bases and J by 6 bases, with 20 bases between. This CDR3 region has 15 residues. Germline V gene sequence: CDR1 SNHLY, CDR2 FYNNEI. The CDR3 nucleotides read TGTGCCAGCAGAGTCGATTTAACGAGAGGGAATGGCTACACCTTC. As protein: CASRVDLTRGNGYTF. The full variable domain, its missing parts supplied by reference TRBV2 and TRBJ1-2, is EPEVTQTPSHQVTQMGQEVILRCVPISNHLYFYWYRQILGQKVEFLVSFYNNEISEKSEIFDDQFSVERPDGSNFTLKIRSTKLEDSAMYFCASRVDLTRGNGYTFGSGTRLTVV.

The chain combines TRBV6-5 with TRBJ2-7; D ambiguous. Trimming removed 4 bases from V and 0 bases from J, with 13 bases in between. The CDR3 loop spans 15 amino acids. From germline, CDR1 is MNHEY and CDR2 SVGAGI. CDR3 coding DNA: TGTGCCAGCAGTTCCTTGGGCGTTGGCTCCTACGAGCAGTACTTC. Its protein is CASSSLGVGSYEQYF.

The V and J genes are TRBV13 and TRBJ2-7; the match to TRBD1 covers 7 bases. The CDR3 contains 12 residues. Germline V gene lookup returns CDR1 PRHDT and CDR2 FYEKMQ (reference sequence). V trimming: 6 bases; J trimming: 6 bases; junction bases outside the gene matches: 5. The CDR3 DNA sequence: TGTGCCAGCAGTCACAGGGGAAGCGAGCAGTACTTC. Its translation: CASSHRGSEQYF.

The gene calls are TRBV27 and TRBJ2-7; 8 bases map to TRBD1. Germline trimming cut 8 bases from V and 6 bases from J; bases unmatched to any gene: 6. Per germline, CDR1 MNHEY and CDR2 SMNVEV (reference sequence). This CDR3 comprises 12 residues. The CDR3 here is CASWGDRLEQYF. CDR3 nucleotides: TGTGCCAGCTGGGGGGACAGGCTCGAGCAGTACTTC.

This rearrangement joins TRBV12-5 to TRBJ2-2; weak D call: TRBD2 (6 bases). V shed 0 bases and J shed 5 bases, with 10 bases lying between them. The CDR3 totals 15 residues. CDR1 and CDR2 from the germline V gene are LGHNT and FRNRAP. The chain's CDR3 is CASGLVRGSTGELFF. CDR3 DNA: TGTGCTAGTGGTTTGGTCCGGGGGAGTACCGGGGAGCTGTTTTTT. The entire variable domain, with the rest obtained from reference TRBV12-5 and TRBJ2-2, is as follows: DARVTQTPRHKVTEMGQEVTMRCQPILGHNTVFWYRQTMMQGLELLAYFRNRAPLDDSGMPKDRFSAEMPDATLATLKIQPSEPRDSAVYFCASGLVRGSTGELFFGEGSRLTVL.

The genes are TRBV25-1 and TRBJ2-1, with TRBD2 matching 8 bases. The CDR3 loop spans 17 amino acids. Per the germline V gene, CDR1 is MGHDK and CDR2 is SYGVNS. The J segment lost 9 bases and the V segment lost 10 bases, leaving 23 bases of the junction unmatched. The CDR3 loop reads CATDQESGSRLEGEQFF. The CDR3 DNA reads as TGTGCCACCGACCAAGAAAGCGGGAGTCGGCTTGAGGGTGAGCAGTTCTTC.

V and J are TRBV7-2 and TRBJ1-1; maybe TRBD1 (5 bases). The CDR3 is 13 residues long. V lost 5 bases and J lost 1, with 8 bases in between. Germline V CDR1 and CDR2: SGHTA, FQGNSA. The CDR3 bases are TGTGCCAGCAGCCAAGACAGGAACACTGAAGCTTTCTTT. This sequence encodes CASSQDRNTEAFF.

This chain connects TRBV19 to TRBJ1-1, with D tentatively TRBD1 (5 bases). Germline loops: CDR1 LNHDA, CDR2 SQIVND (reference sequence). CDR3 size: 11 residues. The V end lost 5 bases, the J end lost 5 bases, and 6 bases lay between the germline ends. CDR3 bases: TGTGCCAGTAGTCACAGGACTGAAGCTTTCTTT. Protein: CASSHRTEAFF.

The chain couples TRBV7-8 to TRBJ1-2; unclear D gene. This CDR3 comprises 13 residues. Germline CDR1 reads SGHVS; CDR2 reads FQNEAQ. V gave up 6 bases and J gave up 6 bases, with 14 bases separating them. In nucleotides, the CDR3 is TGTGCCAGCAGTCAAAGGTGGGCTGATGGCTACACCTTC. This gives the protein CASSQRWADGYTF.

This sequence joins TRBV7-9 and TRBJ2-1; 7 bases are shared with TRBD1. V shed 5 bases and J 3 bases; nucleotides not matched to a gene: 7. The germline V gene has CDR1 SEHNR and CDR2 FQNEAQ (reference sequence). This CDR3 comprises 15 residues. The DNA for the CDR3 is TGTGCCAGCAGCCCCCCCGGGACAGACTACAATGAGCAGTTCTTC. Its protein is CASSPPGTDYNEQFF.

The chain uses TRBV19 and TRBJ2-2, with 9 bases matching TRBD1. In germline, CDR1 is LNHDA, CDR2 SQIVND (reference sequence). The length of the CDR3 is 15 residues. The junction had 7 bases not matched to a gene; V was cut back by 6 bases and J by 5 bases. CDR3: CASRTGTGRTGELFF. The DNA of the CDR3 is TGTGCCAGTAGGACCGGGACAGGGAGGACCGGGGAGCTGTTTTTT.

This rearrangement joins TRBV7-2 to TRBJ2-3; 8 nucleotides match TRBD1. The CDR3 has 14 amino acids. J gave up 4 bases and V 4 bases, and 4 bases lay outside the gene matches. Germline CDR1 and CDR2: SGHTA and FQGNSA. This chain's CDR3 is CASSSGQGPDTQYF. CDR3 nucleotides: TGTGCCAGCAGCTCCGGACAGGGCCCAGATACGCAGTATTTT.

The chain carries TRBV5-1 and TRBJ1-4, with 8 bases matching TRBD1. This CDR3 is 15 amino acids long. CDR1 is SGHRS, CDR2 YFSETQ, per germline. V lost 0 bases, J lost 4 bases, and 2 bases stayed unmatched. CDR3 protein: CASSLGTGYNEKLFF. CDR3 DNA: TGCGCCAGCAGCTTGGGGACAGGGTATAATGAAAAACTGTTTTTT.

This chain connects TRBV4-1 to TRBJ1-1; the D gene is possibly TRBD1 (5 bases). The V and J ends lost 0 bases and 5 bases respectively, with 13 bases between them. The CDR3 spans 15 residues. Germline V gene data show CDR1 as MGHRA and CDR2 as YSYEKL. In nucleotides, the CDR3 is TGCGCCAGCAGCCAAGATACAGGCGTGAGAACTGAAGCTTTCTTT. This codes for CASSQDTGVRTEAFF.

The rearrangement joins TRBV11-1 to TRBJ2-1; TRBD1 agrees at 11 bases. CDR3 length equals 15 residues. Germline loops: CDR1 SGHAT, CDR2 FQDESV (reference sequence). With V trimmed by 5 bases and J by 6 bases, 6 bases remained unmatched. The CDR3 sequence is CASSRGQGAINEQFF. CDR3 in DNA: TGTGCCAGCAGCCGCGGACAGGGGGCCATCAATGAGCAGTTCTTC.

A single count supports this clone. This chain joins TRBV11-2 and TRBJ1-2; 8 bases are a match to TRBD1. V gave up 5 bases and J gave up 8 bases; unmatched junction bases: 4. CDR3 length equals 12 residues. Germline CDR1 is SGHAT and CDR2 is FQNNGV. CDR3 coding DNA: TGTGCCAGCAGCCCCGGACAGGGCGGCTACACCTTC. Protein product: CASSPGQGGYTF.

This clone has more than one count but fewer than ten. V gene TRBV5-1 combines with J gene TRBJ1-4; D remains ambiguous. V shed 1 base and J shed 7 bases, with 8 bases lying between them. CDR1 is SGHRS, CDR2 YFSETQ, per germline. The CDR3 extends over 13 amino acids. CDR3 sequence: CASSLKPSEKLFF. In DNA form, the CDR3 reads TGCGCCAGCAGCTTGAAACCCAGTGAAAAACTGTTTTTT.

This rearrangement joins TRBV18 to TRBJ1-2, with D unclear. Germline values: CDR1 KGHSH, CDR2 LQKENI. V was pared by 0 bases and J by 7 bases, with 15 bases between. This CDR3 comprises 15 residues. Here the CDR3 reads CASSPPSGRWGGYTF. For the CDR3, the DNA is TGTGCCAGCTCACCACCAAGCGGAAGGTGGGGTGGCTACACCTTC.

V usage is TRBV6-6 and J usage is TRBJ2-7; 7 nucleotides match TRBD1. The J segment lost 0 bases and the V segment lost 7 bases, leaving 6 bases of the junction unmatched. The CDR3 sequence is 14 residues long. CDR1 and CDR2 (germline): MNHNY, SVGAGI (reference sequence). CDR3 sequence reads: CASISSGGSYEQYF. CDR3 DNA: TGTGCCAGCATTAGCTCAGGGGGCTCCTACGAGCAGTACTTC.

The rearrangement links TRBV5-1 to TRBJ2-5; D might be TRBD2 (6 bases). The germline V and J ends were trimmed by 7 bases and 2 bases, with 12 bases remaining between them. CDR3 length: 13 amino acids. CDR1 and CDR2 from the germline V gene are SGHRS and YFSETQ. For the CDR3, the DNA is TGCGCCAGCCGTCGGGCGGGACAAGAGACCCAGTACTTC. It translates to CASRRAGQETQYF.

The J gene is TRBJ1-1, the V gene TRBV2; 7 bases agree with TRBD1. The junction had 4 bases not matched to a gene; V was cut back by 2 bases and J by 1 base. The CDR3 runs 15 residues. Germline CDR1 SNHLY, CDR2 FYNNEI. The CDR3 loop is CASSESRTGNTEAFF. The CDR3 coding sequence is TGTGCCAGCAGTGAAAGCAGGACAGGGAACACTGAAGCTTTCTTT.